This is a list of T cell receptor beta chains from one sample in a study of blood T cell repertoires in COVID-19. Data came from immunoSEQ multiplex PCR; TCRdb stores just in-frame clones and leaves some out. The table has about 210,000 clones, around nine tenths seen once. What was sequenced was peripheral blood. The origin of the receptors is a man between 18 and 29 years old with active or convalescent COVID-19. Both conserved end residues are part of each CDR3. A D gene is named only where the DNA matches it firmly. The size entry is marked missing in some rows and otherwise reads once, few, many or a size class.

v_call,clone_size,d_call,j_call,cdr3_aa,cdr3_nt
TRBV23-1,-,-,TRBJ1-5,CASSQGREQPQHF,TGCGCCAGCAGTCAGGGCCGGGAGCAGCCCCAGCATTTT
TRBV7-6,once,TRBD2,TRBJ2-1,CASSSQREDEQFF,TGTGCCAGCAGCTCCCAGCGGGAAGATGAGCAGTTCTTC
TRBV6-2/TRBV6-3,-,TRBD1,TRBJ1-5,CASSYPRDRGEGQPQHF,TGTGCCAGCAGTTACCCTCGGGACAGGGGGGAGGGTCAGCCCCAGCATTTT
TRBV29-1,-,-,TRBJ2-7,CSVGQPSYEQYF,TGCAGCGTTGGACAACCCAGCTACGAGCAGTACTTC
TRBV7-3,once,TRBD2,TRBJ2-3,CASSSGLAGYNTDTQYF,TGTGCCAGCAGCAGCGGACTAGCGGGGTATAACACAGATACGCAGTATTTT
TRBV5-6,-,TRBD2,TRBJ2-7,CASSHTGLAGGYEQYF,TGTGCCAGCAGCCATACTGGACTAGCGGGTGGCTACGAGCAGTACTTC
TRBV7-9,-,-,TRBJ1-1,CASSLQGRDTEAFF,TGTGCCAGCAGCTTACAGGGGAGAGACACTGAAGCTTTCTTT
TRBV5-1,once,-,TRBJ1-2,CASSLDGGTNVYGYTF,TGCGCCAGCAGCTTGGATGGAGGGACCAATGTCTATGGCTACACCTTC
TRBV10-3,-,TRBD1,TRBJ1-5,CAISDRRSGQGSAPQHF,TGTGCCATCAGTGACCGACGTTCGGGACAGGGTTCGGCGCCCCAGCATTTT
TRBV6-5,-,-,TRBJ2-1,CASSPTGLDRNEQFF,TGTGCCAGCAGTCCAACGGGACTCGACCGCAATGAGCAGTTCTTC
TRBV7-3,-,-,TRBJ1-1,CASSLNTGEAFF,TGTGCCAGCAGCTTAAATACAGGCGAAGCTTTCTTT
TRBV20-1,-,TRBD1,TRBJ1-4,CSASYEGTANEKLFF,TGCAGTGCTAGTTATGAAGGGACAGCTAATGAAAAACTGTTTTTT
TRBV19,-,TRBD2,TRBJ2-1,CASSSGGPGLAGAEQFF,TGTGCCAGTAGTTCGGGGGGGCCCGGACTAGCGGGAGCTGAGCAGTTCTTC
TRBV5-1,-,TRBD2,TRBJ2-3,CASSLPLAGRTDTQYF,TGCGCCAGCAGCTTGCCGCTAGCGGGCCGCACAGATACGCAGTATTTT
TRBV6-5,-,TRBD1,TRBJ1-2,CASSYGAGGYYGYTF,TGTGCCAGCAGTTACGGAGCAGGGGGGTACTATGGCTACACCTTC
TRBV5-1,once,-,TRBJ1-1,CASSLGQDRNTEAFF,TGCGCCAGCAGCTTGGGTCAAGACAGGAACACTGAAGCTTTCTTT
TRBV18,-,TRBD2,TRBJ2-7,CASSPPSGGNSYEQYF,TGTGCCAGCTCACCACCTTCGGGAGGGAACTCCTACGAGCAGTACTTC
TRBV29-1,-,TRBD1,TRBJ1-1,CSVERDRGAEAFF,TGCAGCGTTGAACGGGACAGGGGGGCTGAAGCTTTCTTT
TRBV6-2/TRBV6-3,few,TRBD1,TRBJ2-7,CASSYPGGYEQYF,TGTGCCAGCAGTTACCCAGGGGGCTACGAGCAGTACTTC
TRBV6-5,-,TRBD1,TRBJ1-2,CASKTGNYGYTF,TGTGCCAGCAAGACAGGGAACTATGGCTACACCTTC
TRBV28,-,TRBD1,TRBJ2-1,CASSLFVGQGLFF,TGTGCCAGCAGTTTATTTGTTGGACAGGGTTTGTTCTTC
TRBV2,-,-,TRBJ1-1,CASRPNPGEAEAFF,TGTGCCAGCAGGCCCAACCCGGGGGAGGCTGAAGCTTTCTTT
TRBV11-2,-,TRBD2,TRBJ2-5,CASSPYPESGAGEETQYF,TGTGCCAGCAGCCCTTATCCCGAATCCGGGGCGGGGGAAGAGACCCAGTACTTC
TRBV5-1,-,-,TRBJ2-7,CASSKAGGYEQYF,TGCGCCAGCAGCAAAGCAGGAGGCTACGAGCAGTACTTC
TRBV5-5,once,-,TRBJ1-2,CASSLQPSYGYTF,TGTGCCAGCAGCTTACAGCCGTCCTATGGCTACACCTTC
TRBV7-3,-,-,TRBJ2-3,CASSLSPTEPYTQYF,TGTGCCAGCAGCTTATCGCCCACAGAGCCTTATACGCAGTATTTT
TRBV6-5,-,TRBD1,TRBJ1-2,CASSYQQGGSGYTF,TGTGCCAGCAGTTATCAACAGGGGGGGAGTGGCTACACCTTC
TRBV5-1,once,TRBD1,TRBJ2-1,CASSLRSGTGFDEQFF,TGCGCCAGCAGCTTGAGGTCCGGGACAGGGTTTGATGAGCAGTTCTTC
TRBV3-1/TRBV3-2,-,TRBD1,TRBJ2-7,CASSQGDSYEQYF,TGTGCCAGCAGCCAAGGGGACAGCTACGAGCAGTACTTC
TRBV23-1,-,TRBD1,TRBJ1-2,CASSQSNGTGRGYTF,TGCGCCAGCAGTCAATCCAATGGGACAGGCCGTGGCTACACCTTC
TRBV7-9,-,-,TRBJ2-5,CASSDYGETQYF,TGTGCCAGCAGCGACTATGGAGAGACCCAGTACTTC
TRBV5-4,-,-,TRBJ2-7,CASSLAGGTQVYEQYF,TGTGCCAGCAGCTTGGCCGGCGGGACCCAGGTCTACGAGCAGTACTTC
TRBV25-1,-,TRBD1,TRBJ2-2,CASQGVGGTGELFF,TGTGCCAGCCAGGGGGTTGGGGGAACCGGGGAGCTGTTTTTT
TRBV6-1,-,TRBD2,TRBJ2-1,CASSEARLAGRNEQFF,TGTGCCAGCAGTGAAGCGCGACTAGCGGGGCGAAATGAGCAGTTCTTC